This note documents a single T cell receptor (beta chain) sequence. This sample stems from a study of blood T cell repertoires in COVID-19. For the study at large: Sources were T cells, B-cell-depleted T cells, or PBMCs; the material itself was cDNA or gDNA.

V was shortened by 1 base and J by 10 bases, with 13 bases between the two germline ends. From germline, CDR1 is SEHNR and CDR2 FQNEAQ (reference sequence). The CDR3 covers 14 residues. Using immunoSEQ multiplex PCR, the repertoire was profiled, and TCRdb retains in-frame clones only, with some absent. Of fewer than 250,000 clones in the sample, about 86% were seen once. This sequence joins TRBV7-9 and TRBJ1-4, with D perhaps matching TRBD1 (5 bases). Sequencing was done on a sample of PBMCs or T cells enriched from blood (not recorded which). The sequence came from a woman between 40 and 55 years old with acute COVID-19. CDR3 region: CASSLEEGGVKLFF. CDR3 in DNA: TGTGCCAGCAGCTTAGAAGAGGGAGGGGTAAAACTGTTTTTT.